The 31 T cell receptor beta chains below all came from one sample that was sequenced in a study of cytomegalovirus exposure and HLA in healthy donors. Primers included in the PCR were 60 Vbeta and 13 Jbeta primers. Clones were sequenced by immunoSEQ multiplex PCR, and TCRdb holds only the in-frame ones, with some missing. The sample yields over 75,000 clones, nearly 80% seen once. The sample consisted of PBMCs. Receptor source: a female donor in good health and CMV-seronegative.

V gene TRBV6-1 combines with J gene TRBJ2-1, with 12 nucleotides matching TRBD2. V dropped 4 bases and J dropped 6; count of bases not matched to a gene: 7. This CDR3 comprises 16 residues. Germline-derived CDR1 and CDR2 are MNHNS and SASEGT. The chain's CDR3 is CASSAATSGSINEQFF. For the CDR3, the DNA is TGTGCCAGCAGTGCCGCGACTAGCGGGAGTATCAATGAGCAGTTCTTC.

The chain has TRBV5-1 and TRBJ1-1; 7 positions match TRBD1. The trim removed 4 bases at V and 4 bases at J, leaving 7 bases unmatched. The germline V gene encodes CDR1 SGHRS and CDR2 YFSETQ. This CDR3 has 14 residues. For the CDR3, the DNA is TGCGCCAGCAGCCTGGTAGGGGGCCCCACTGAAGCTTTCTTT. This sequence encodes CASSLVGGPTEAFF.

The chain is built from TRBV19 and TRBJ1-2, with D perhaps TRBD1 (5 bases). Trimming shortened V by 5 bases and J by 4 bases, and 14 bases separated the two germline ends. The CDR3 extends over 14 amino acids. CDR1 is LNHDA, CDR2 SQIVND, per germline (reference sequence). The CDR3 sequence is CASSPNQGVYGYTF. As DNA, the CDR3 is TGTGCCAGTAGTCCCAATCAGGGTGTCTATGGCTACACCTTC. The whole variable domain, remainder taken from reference TRBV19 and TRBJ1-2, is DGGITQSPKYLFRKEGQNVTLSCEQNLNHDAMYWYRQDPGQGLRLIYYSQIVNDFQKGDIAEGYSVSREKKESFPLTVTSAQKNPTAFYLCASSPNQGVYGYTFGSGTRLTVV.

CDR3 DNA sequence: TGTGCCAGCAGCTCCGGCGGCAGGGGGATGAGAGGTGAAAAACTGTTTTTT. It yields the protein CASSSGGRGMRGEKLFF. This chain uses TRBV5-4 with TRBJ1-4; TRBD1 aligns across 7 bases. CDR1 and CDR2 (germline): SGHNT, YYREEE (reference sequence). This CDR3 has 17 residues. After removal of 3 bases from V and 7 bases from J, the junction contained 15 bases not matched to a gene.

The rearrangement uses TRBV6-5 and TRBJ2-2; possibly TRBD2 for D (5 bases). CDR1 is MNHEY and CDR2 is SVGAGI in the germline V gene. CDR3 length: 14 amino acids. V was shortened by 8 bases and J by 5 bases, with 15 bases between the two germline ends. The CDR3 here is CASRRDSGTGELFF. The CDR3 coding sequence is TGTGCCAGCCGCCGGGATTCGGGTACCGGGGAGCTGTTTTTT.

The V call is TRBV7-9, the J call TRBJ1-5, with D hard to call. This CDR3 comprises 15 residues. The germline CDR1 and CDR2 sequences are SEHNR and FQNEAQ (reference sequence). V lost 3 bases to trimming and J lost 5 bases, with 14 bases between them. In DNA, the CDR3 is TGTGCCAGCAGCTTTAACCTTGGAGTCCATCAGCCCCAGCATTTT. It yields the protein CASSFNLGVHQPQHF.

This clone occurred once. V and J are TRBV9 and TRBJ2-1; no clear D. The germline V gene has CDR1 SGDLS and CDR2 YYNGEE. V was clipped by 3 bases and J by 9 bases, with 13 bases between them. The CDR3 is 13 amino acids. The CDR3 DNA sequence: TGTGCCAGCAGCGAGGTCTTAGCCGCTGAGCAGTTCTTC. It specifies CASSEVLAAEQFF.

This clone was seen only once. The V gene is TRBV11-2, the J gene TRBJ2-7; 7 nucleotides match TRBD1. Germline V CDR1 and CDR2: SGHAT, FQNNGV. With V trimmed by 7 bases and J by 1 base, 4 bases remained unmatched. This CDR3 is built from 13 residues. The CDR3 nucleotides read TGTGCCAGCACCCGACAGGGATCCTACGAGCAGTACTTC. Translating gives CASTRQGSYEQYF. The entire variable domain, with the rest obtained from reference TRBV11-2 and TRBJ2-7, is as follows: EAGVAQSPRYKIIEKRQSVAFWCNPISGHATLYWYQQILGQGPKLLIQFQNNGVVDDSQLPKDRFSAERLKGVDSTLKIQPAKLEDSAVYLCASTRQGSYEQYFGPGTRLTVT.

This sequence joins TRBV5-6 and TRBJ2-7; possibly TRBD1 for D (6 bases). Germline CDR1 reads SGHDT; CDR2 reads YYEEEE. The germline V and J ends were trimmed by 3 bases and 1 base, with 8 bases remaining between them. This CDR3 comprises 13 residues. The CDR3: CASSSGQSYEQYF. DNA of the CDR3: TGTGCCAGCAGCTCCGGACAGTCCTACGAGCAGTACTTC.

This clone was seen only a few times. The chain combines TRBV14 with TRBJ2-3, with a tentative D call TRBD1 (5 bases). Germline assignment: CDR1 SGHDN and CDR2 FVKESK. The CDR3 sequence is 15 residues long. Trimming removed 3 bases at V and 0 bases at J, with 10 bases between. This CDR3 reads CASSHGHISTDTQYF. The DNA for the CDR3 is TGTGCCAGCAGCCATGGACACATTAGCACAGATACGCAGTATTTT.

The CDR3 DNA follows: TGTGCCAGCAGCCCCTCCCAGGCGGGAACTAATGAAAAACTGTTTTTT. The encoded protein is CASSPSQAGTNEKLFF. The chain has TRBV5-4 and TRBJ1-4, with D unresolved. There are 16 residues in the CDR3. From germline, CDR1 is SGHNT and CDR2 YYREEE (reference sequence). Trimming pared 4 bases from V and 1 base from J, leaving 14 bases between.

J is TRBJ1-5 and V is TRBV5-1; tentative D call: TRBD1 (5 bases). From germline, CDR1 is SGHRS and CDR2 YFSETQ. CDR3 length: 20 residues. V lost 0 bases to trimming and J lost 2 bases, with 24 bases between them. The CDR3 nucleotides read TGCGCCAGCAGCTTGGTATCGCGGGGCTTTACGAGTATGGGCAATCAGCCCCAGCATTTT. This sequence encodes CASSLVSRGFTSMGNQPQHF.

This clone appeared a single time. The V and J genes are TRBV5-4 and TRBJ2-3; 10 bases are shared with TRBD2. Germline lookup yields CDR1 SGHNT and CDR2 YYREEE (reference sequence). The J segment lost 1 base and the V segment lost 6 bases, leaving 8 bases of the junction unmatched. The CDR3 consists of 16 residues. The CDR3 here is CASKEAGGPGTDTQYF. Written as DNA, the CDR3 is TGTGCCAGCAAGGAAGCGGGGGGGCCCGGCACAGATACGCAGTATTTT.

This rearrangement joins TRBV11-2 to TRBJ1-5, with a weak D call TRBD1 (5 bases). Trimming took 0 bases from V and 3 from J, leaving 9 bases between them. Germline assignment: CDR1 SGHAT and CDR2 FQNNGV. The CDR3 is 15 amino acids. CDR3 sequence reads: CASSLDSGFNQPQHF. The CDR3 nucleotides read TGTGCCAGCAGCTTAGATTCAGGGTTCAATCAGCCCCAGCATTTT.

The rearrangement links TRBV5-6 to TRBJ2-7; maybe TRBD1 (6 bases). Germline CDR1 SGHDT, CDR2 YYEEEE. The CDR3 has 13 residues. Deletions cut 4 bases from V and 3 bases from J, with 11 bases between. CDR3 nucleotide sequence: TGTGCCAGCAGCCTACAGGGAAACTACGAGCAGTACTTC. It yields the protein CASSLQGNYEQYF.

The chain couples TRBV4-2 to TRBJ2-1; D possibly corresponds to TRBD1 (6 bases). V lost 0 bases, J lost 8 bases, and 11 bases lay in between. Germline V gives CDR1 LGHNA, CDR2 YNFKEQ. The CDR3 extends over 14 amino acids. CDR3 DNA sequence: TGTGCCAGCAGCCAAGAGACAGGTCGCGATGAGCAGTTCTTC. Its protein product is CASSQETGRDEQFF.

The V call is TRBV6-5, the J call TRBJ1-2, with 7 bases identical to TRBD1. The germline V gene has CDR1 MNHEY and CDR2 SVGAGI. Trimming at V came to 2 bases and at J to 4 bases, leaving 1 base not matched to a gene. The CDR3 length is 13 residues. The CDR3 here is CASSYRQGYGYTF. The CDR3 DNA reads TGTGCCAGCAGTTACAGACAGGGCTATGGCTACACCTTC.

This clone appeared a few times. The chain joins TRBV18 to TRBJ2-7; TRBD1 might be the D (9 bases). This CDR3 region has 19 residues. Germline V CDR1 and CDR2: KGHSH, LQKENI. V lost 3 bases and J lost 7, with 31 bases in between. CDR3 sequence reads: CASSPSGGDRAHGGQEQYF. CDR3 nucleotides: TGTGCCAGCTCACCGTCGGGGGGGGACAGGGCCCACGGAGGGCAGGAGCAGTACTTC.

The V gene is TRBV25-1, the J gene TRBJ2-7; D is possibly TRBD2 (6 bases). Germline CDR1 MGHDK, CDR2 SYGVNS. Deletions cut 1 base from V and 6 bases from J, with 13 bases between. The CDR3 is made up of 14 amino acids. CDR3 DNA: TGTGCCAGCAGTGAATCGTGGGCGGGGACCGAGCAGTACTTC. It encodes CASSESWAGTEQYF.

The chain is built from TRBV27 and TRBJ1-2; a possible D gene is TRBD1 (6 bases). Looked up from germline, CDR1 is MNHEY and CDR2 is SMNVEV (reference sequence). Trimming removed 8 bases from V and 5 bases from J, with 12 bases in between. This CDR3 is built from 12 residues. This CDR3 reads CASGGAAYGYTF. Here the CDR3 DNA reads TGTGCCAGCGGGGGGGCAGCTTATGGCTACACCTTC.

The chain uses TRBV7-2 and TRBJ2-3, with D tentatively TRBD2 (6 bases). Germline V CDR1 and CDR2: SGHTA, FQGNSA. There are 14 residues in the CDR3. Trimming removed 9 bases from V and 0 bases from J, with 13 bases in between. The CDR3 reads CASLDGTSTDTQYF. In DNA form, the CDR3 reads TGTGCCAGTCTGGACGGGACTAGCACAGATACGCAGTATTTT.

The V call is TRBV9, the J call TRBJ2-4, with D perhaps matching TRBD1 (5 bases). Between the trimmed V and J ends, which lost 3 bases and 0 bases, there was a span of 16 bases. Germline CDR1 SGDLS, CDR2 YYNGEE. The CDR3 length is 17 residues. CDR3 sequence: CASSATTDTLAKNIQYF. Here the CDR3 DNA reads TGTGCCAGCAGCGCGACGACAGATACCTTAGCCAAAAACATTCAGTACTTC.

The V and J genes are TRBV5-4 and TRBJ1-4; 10 bases fit TRBD1. V lost 3 bases, J lost 5 bases, and 7 bases stayed unmatched. Germline loops: CDR1 SGHNT, CDR2 YYREEE (reference sequence). The CDR3 covers 16 residues. The CDR3 is CASSSNPTGGNEKLFF. Here the CDR3 DNA reads TGTGCCAGCAGCTCCAATCCGACAGGGGGCAATGAAAAACTGTTTTTT.

The CDR3 coding sequence is TGTGCCAGCAGCAACGGACAGGGAGAGCAGTACTTC. The encoded protein is CASSNGQGEQYF. This chain joins TRBV5-6 and TRBJ2-7; 8 bases fit TRBD1. The germline gives CDR1 SGHDT, CDR2 YYEEEE. V was clipped by 4 bases and J by 7 bases; unmatched bases: 4. The CDR3 spans 12 residues.

The chain joins TRBV5-4 to TRBJ1-2; 7 bases match TRBD1. The length of the CDR3 is 14 residues. The germline gives CDR1 SGHNT, CDR2 YYREEE (reference sequence). J was trimmed by 2 bases and V by 4 bases; bases with no gene match: 5. The CDR3 loop reads CASSATTGNYGYTF. CDR3 nucleotide sequence: TGTGCCAGCAGCGCGACGACAGGGAACTATGGCTACACCTTC.

The chain links TRBV28 to TRBJ1-5, with D perhaps TRBD1 (6 bases). The germline V gene has CDR1 MDHEN and CDR2 SYDVKM. Trimming removed 8 bases at V and 5 bases at J, with 16 bases between. The CDR3 has 14 amino acids. The CDR3 loop reads CASGGQFVDQPQHF. The CDR3 nucleotides are TGTGCCAGCGGAGGACAGTTCGTGGATCAGCCCCAGCATTTT. The full variable domain, rest sourced from reference TRBV28 and TRBJ1-5, is DVKVTQSSRYLVKRTGEKVFLECVQDMDHENMFWYRQDPGLGLRLIYFSYDVKMKEKGDIPEGYSVSREKKERFSLILESASTNQTSMYLCASGGQFVDQPQHFGDGTRLSIL.

This chain links TRBV27 with TRBJ1-5; TRBD1 matches at 7 bases. The V gene's germline CDR1 is MNHEY and CDR2 SMNVEV (reference sequence). The CDR3 extends over 14 amino acids. The junction had 7 bases not matched to a gene; V was cut back by 6 bases and J by 5 bases. This CDR3 is CASRPDRVDQPQHF. CDR3 nucleotide sequence: TGTGCCAGCAGACCCGACAGGGTAGATCAGCCCCAGCATTTT.

The rearrangement links TRBV5-1 to TRBJ2-7; D is possibly TRBD1 (5 bases). Trimming removed 6 bases from V and 6 bases from J, with 19 bases in between. The CDR3 has 14 residues. Germline CDR1 SGHRS, CDR2 YFSETQ. The CDR3 here is CASTEAGRSSEQYF. As DNA, the CDR3 is TGCGCCAGCACCGAGGCAGGGCGGTCGTCCGAGCAGTACTTC.

The chain recombines TRBV14 with TRBJ1-2; unclear D gene. The germline V gene encodes CDR1 SGHDN and CDR2 FVKESK. V lost 5 bases and J 5 bases, leaving 12 bases between the germline ends. This CDR3 comprises 13 residues. The CDR3 nucleotides read TGTGCCAGCAGCGCTAGCCCCCTTTATGGCTACACCTTC. Encoded protein: CASSASPLYGYTF.

V is TRBV5-6 and J is TRBJ1-5; the match to TRBD1 covers 7 bases. The junction had 5 bases not matched to a gene; V was cut back by 4 bases and J by 4 bases. This CDR3 comprises 14 residues. In germline, CDR1 is SGHDT, CDR2 YYEEEE. The CDR3 is CASSAGQFNQPQHF. As DNA, the CDR3 is TGTGCCAGCAGCGCGGGACAGTTTAATCAGCCCCAGCATTTT.

The genes are TRBV2 and TRBJ2-1; 10 bases align to TRBD2. J was trimmed by 0 bases and V by 6 bases; bases with no gene match: 5. The length of the CDR3 is 16 residues. Germline V gene data show CDR1 as SNHLY and CDR2 as FYNNEI. CDR3 loop: CASRRIAGGSYNEQFF. For the CDR3, the DNA is TGTGCCAGCAGGAGAATAGCGGGAGGCTCCTACAATGAGCAGTTCTTC.